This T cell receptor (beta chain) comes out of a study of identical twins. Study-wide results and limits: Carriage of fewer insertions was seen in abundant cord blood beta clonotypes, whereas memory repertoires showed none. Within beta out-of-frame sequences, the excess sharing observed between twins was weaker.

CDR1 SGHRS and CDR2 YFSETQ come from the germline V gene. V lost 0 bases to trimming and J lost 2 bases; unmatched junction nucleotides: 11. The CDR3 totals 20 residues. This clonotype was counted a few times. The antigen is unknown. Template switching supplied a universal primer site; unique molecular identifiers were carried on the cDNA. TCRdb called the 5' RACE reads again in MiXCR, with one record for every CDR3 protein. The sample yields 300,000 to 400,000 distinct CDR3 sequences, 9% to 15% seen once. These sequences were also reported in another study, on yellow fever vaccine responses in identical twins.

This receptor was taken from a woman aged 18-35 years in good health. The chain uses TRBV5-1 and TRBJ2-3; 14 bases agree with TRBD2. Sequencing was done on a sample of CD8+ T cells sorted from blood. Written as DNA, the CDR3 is TGCGCCAGCAGCTTGGACAGGGGGGGACTAGCGGGGGTAGTCACAGATACGCAGTATTTT. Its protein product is CASSLDRGGLAGVVTDTQYF.